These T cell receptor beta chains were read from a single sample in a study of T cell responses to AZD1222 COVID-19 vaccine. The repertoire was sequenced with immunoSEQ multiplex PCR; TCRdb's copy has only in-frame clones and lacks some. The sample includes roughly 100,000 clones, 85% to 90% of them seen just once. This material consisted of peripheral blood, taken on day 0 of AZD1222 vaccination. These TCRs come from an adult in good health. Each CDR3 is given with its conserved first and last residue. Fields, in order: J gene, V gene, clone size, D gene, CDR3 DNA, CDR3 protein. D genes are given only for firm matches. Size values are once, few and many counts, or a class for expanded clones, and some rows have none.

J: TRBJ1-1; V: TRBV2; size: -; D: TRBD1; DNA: TGTGCCTCCGGGACAGGGAACACTGAAGCTTTCTTT; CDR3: CASGTGNTEAFF
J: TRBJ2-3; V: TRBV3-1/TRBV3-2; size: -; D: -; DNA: TGTGCCAGCAGCCGGTCCGGAGATACGCAGTATTTT; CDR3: CASSRSGDTQYF
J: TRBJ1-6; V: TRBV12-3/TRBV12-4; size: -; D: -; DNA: TGTGCCAGCAGTTTAAATACGTTTTCACCCCTCCACTTT; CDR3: CASSLNTFSPLHF
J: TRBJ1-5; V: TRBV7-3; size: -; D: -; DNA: TGTGCCAGCAGCTCGGGGGGATTACAGCCCCAGCATTTT; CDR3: CASSSGGLQPQHF
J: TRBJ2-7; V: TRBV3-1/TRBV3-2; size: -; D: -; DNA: TGTGCCAGCAGCCCCTACGGGATCTCCTACGAGCAGTACTTC; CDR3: CASSPYGISYEQYF
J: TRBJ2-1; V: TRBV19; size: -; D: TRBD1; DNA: TGTGCCAGTAGTACAAGACAGGGTATCCCCCAAAGAAGCTCCTACAATGAGCAGTTCTTC; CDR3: CASSTRQGIPQRSSYNEQFF
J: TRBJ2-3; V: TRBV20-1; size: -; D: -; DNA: TGCAGTGCTCCAACATCAGATACGCAGTATTTT; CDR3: CSAPTSDTQYF
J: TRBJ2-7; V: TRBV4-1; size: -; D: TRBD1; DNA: TGCGCCAGCAGCTCAGGACAGGGTAGCTACGAGCAGTACTTC; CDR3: CASSSGQGSYEQYF
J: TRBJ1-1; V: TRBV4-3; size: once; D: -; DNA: TGCGCCAGCAGCCAAGATCAATGGGGGAAAGCTTTCTTT; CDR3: CASSQDQWGKAFF
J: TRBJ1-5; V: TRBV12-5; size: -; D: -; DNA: TGTGCTAGTGGTCCACAGGGCTTTCAGAGCAATCAGCCCCAGCATTTT; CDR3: CASGPQGFQSNQPQHF
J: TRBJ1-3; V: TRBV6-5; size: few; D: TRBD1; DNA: TGTGCCAGCAATCCGGGACAGGGAAACACCATATATTTT; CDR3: CASNPGQGNTIYF
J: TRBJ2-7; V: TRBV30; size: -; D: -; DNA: TGTGCCTGGAGTTCAAAGGGAGGCGCTCGGGCTAAATACGAGCAGTACTTC; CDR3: CAWSSKGGARAKYEQYF
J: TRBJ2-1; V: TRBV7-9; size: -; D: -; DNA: TGTGCCAGCAGCATGGGGGCCTACAATGAGCAGTTCTTC; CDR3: CASSMGAYNEQFF
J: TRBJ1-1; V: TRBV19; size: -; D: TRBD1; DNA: TGTGCCAGTAATCAGGGACAGGGGACTGAAGCTTTCTTT; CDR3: CASNQGQGTEAFF
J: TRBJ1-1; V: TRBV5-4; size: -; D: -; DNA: TGTGCCAGCAGCTTGGTTTCTCCGCTGAACACTGAAGCTTTCTTT; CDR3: CASSLVSPLNTEAFF
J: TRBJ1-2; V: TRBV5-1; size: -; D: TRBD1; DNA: TGCGCCAGCAGCCCGACAGGGTACTATGGCTACACCTTC; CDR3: CASSPTGYYGYTF
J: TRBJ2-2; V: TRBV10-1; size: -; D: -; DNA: TGCGCCAGCAGCGACCCCGGGGGCGGACCCACTGGCCCCGGGGAGCTGTTTTTT; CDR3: CASSDPGGGPTGPGELFF
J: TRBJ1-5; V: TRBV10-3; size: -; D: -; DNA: TGTGCCATCAGGATAGATGAGGATCAGCCCCAGCATTTT; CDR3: CAIRIDEDQPQHF
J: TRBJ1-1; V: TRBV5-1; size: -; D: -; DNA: TGCGCCAGCAGCTTGTCAGGGTTCGCTGAAGCTTTCTTT; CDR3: CASSLSGFAEAFF
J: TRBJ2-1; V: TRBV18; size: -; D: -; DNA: TGTGCCAGCTCACCGGACAGAAATTACAATGAGCAGTTCTTC; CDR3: CASSPDRNYNEQFF
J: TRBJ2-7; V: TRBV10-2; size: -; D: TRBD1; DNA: TGCGCCAGCACGAAAAGACAGGGAGACGAGCAGTACTTC; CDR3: CASTKRQGDEQYF
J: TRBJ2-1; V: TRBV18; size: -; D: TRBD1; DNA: TGTGCCAGCTCACCAAACGCGGGACAGGGGGCCTCCTACAATGAGCAGTTCTTC; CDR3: CASSPNAGQGASYNEQFF
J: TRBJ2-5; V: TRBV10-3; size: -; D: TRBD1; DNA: TGTGCCATCAGCGGGACAGCGCGCGACCAAGAGACCCAGTACTTC; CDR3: CAISGTARDQETQYF
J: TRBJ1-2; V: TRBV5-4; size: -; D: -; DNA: TGTGCCAGCAGCTTGGCCCCCCACAGCGGGGATGGCTACACCTTC; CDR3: CASSLAPHSGDGYTF
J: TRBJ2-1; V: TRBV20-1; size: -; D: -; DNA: TGCAGTGCTATCTCGGTTGAGCAGTTCTTC; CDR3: CSAISVEQFF
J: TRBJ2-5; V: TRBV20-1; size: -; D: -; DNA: TGCAGTGCTTTAGAGCTGAAGACCCAGTACTTC; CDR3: CSALELKTQYF
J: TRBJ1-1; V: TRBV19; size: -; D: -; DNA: TGTGCCAGTACCCCTCGGGAGACAGTGAACACTGAAGCTTTCTTT; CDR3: CASTPRETVNTEAFF
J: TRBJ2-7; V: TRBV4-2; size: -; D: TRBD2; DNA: TGTGCCAGCAGCCAAGCCTCCGGGACTAGCGGTTACGAGCAGTACTTC; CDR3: CASSQASGTSGYEQYF
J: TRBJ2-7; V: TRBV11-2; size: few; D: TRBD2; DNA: TGTGCCAGCAGCATCCTAGCGGGACAACTAGCGGGAGGGGACTACGAGCAGTACTTC; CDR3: CASSILAGQLAGGDYEQYF
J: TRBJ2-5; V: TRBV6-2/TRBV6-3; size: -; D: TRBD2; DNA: TGTGCCAGCAGTCGCGCTAGCGGGAGGGCCCGGGAGACCCAGTACTTC; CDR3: CASSRASGRARETQYF
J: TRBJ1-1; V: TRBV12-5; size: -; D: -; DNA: TGTGCTAGTGGTTCACAGGCGAACACTGAAGCTTTCTTT; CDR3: CASGSQANTEAFF
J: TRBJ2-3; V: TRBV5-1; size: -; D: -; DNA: TGCGCCAGCAGCTTGGCTAGCGCAGCTTCAAGTTCGGATACGCAGTATTTT; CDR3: CASSLASAASSSDTQYF
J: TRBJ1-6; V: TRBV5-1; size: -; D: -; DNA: TGCGCCAGCAGCTTGCAGAGCCGGAATAATTCACCCCTCCACTTT; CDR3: CASSLQSRNNSPLHF
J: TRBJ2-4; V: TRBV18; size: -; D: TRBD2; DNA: TGTGCCAGCTCACCCCTTAGCGGGAGTGCCAAAAACATTCAGTACTTC; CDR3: CASSPLSGSAKNIQYF
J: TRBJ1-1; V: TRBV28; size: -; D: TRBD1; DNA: TGTGCCAGCAGCTCCGGGACAGGGGGCAAAGGGACTGAAGCTTTCTTT; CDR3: CASSSGTGGKGTEAFF
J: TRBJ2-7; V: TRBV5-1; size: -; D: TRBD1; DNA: TGCGCCAGCAGCCTTACTCACGGGACAGGGTTGACCGAGCAGTACTTC; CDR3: CASSLTHGTGLTEQYF
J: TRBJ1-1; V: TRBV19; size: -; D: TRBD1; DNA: TGTGCCAGTAGTCTCCAGGGGGATCTGAACACTGAAGCTTTCTTT; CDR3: CASSLQGDLNTEAFF
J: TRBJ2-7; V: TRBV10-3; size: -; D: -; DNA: TGTGCCATCAGTGACAGCCCAGACGGATCCTACGAGCAGTACTTC; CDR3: CAISDSPDGSYEQYF
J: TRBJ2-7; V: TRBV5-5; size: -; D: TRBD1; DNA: TGTGCCAGCAGTTTCCTCCGGGACAGCTCCTACGAGCAGTACTTC; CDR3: CASSFLRDSSYEQYF
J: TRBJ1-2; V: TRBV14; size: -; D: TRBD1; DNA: TGTGCCAGCAGCCAAGCTCTCTCGGGACAGTGGTTCCCCATAGGTGGCTACACCTTC; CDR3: CASSQALSGQWFPIGGYTF
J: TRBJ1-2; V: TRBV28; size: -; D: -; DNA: TGTGCCAGCAGCCGAAGTCTCGAAGGCTACACCTTC; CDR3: CASSRSLEGYTF
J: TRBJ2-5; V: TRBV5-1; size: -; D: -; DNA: TGCGCCAGCAGCTTGAGGGACAGCGGGGAGACCCAGTACTTC; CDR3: CASSLRDSGETQYF
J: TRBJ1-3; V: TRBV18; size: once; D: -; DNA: TGTGCCAGCTCACGTCCGGCAGATGCCGAGAATGGAAACACCATATATTTT; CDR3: CASSRPADAENGNTIYF
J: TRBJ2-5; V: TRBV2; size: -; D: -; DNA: TGTGCCAGCAGTGAAGAGGCGGGGATCGGGACCCAGTACTTC; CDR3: CASSEEAGIGTQYF
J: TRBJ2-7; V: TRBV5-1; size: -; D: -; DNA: TGCGCCAGCAGCCCTACACGGGGCGTGAGCTCCTACGAGCAGTACTTC; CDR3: CASSPTRGVSSYEQYF
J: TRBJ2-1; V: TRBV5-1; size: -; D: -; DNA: TGCGCCAGCAGCCCGGTCCTCTCCTACAATGAGCAGTTCTTC; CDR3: CASSPVLSYNEQFF
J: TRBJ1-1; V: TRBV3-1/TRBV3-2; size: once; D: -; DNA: TGTGCCAGCAGCCAGGGGGCTACGGGAAACACTGAAGCTTTCTTT; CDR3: CASSQGATGNTEAFF
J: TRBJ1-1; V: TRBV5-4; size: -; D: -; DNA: TGTGCCAGCAGCTTGCAGGTACGCTTGAACACTGAAGCTTTCTTT; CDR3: CASSLQVRLNTEAFF
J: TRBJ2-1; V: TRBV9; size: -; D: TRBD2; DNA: TGTGCCAGCAGCGTACCGACTAGCGGGATCGGGGAGCAGTTCTTC; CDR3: CASSVPTSGIGEQFF
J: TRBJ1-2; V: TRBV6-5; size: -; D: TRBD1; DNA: TGTGCCAGCAGTTACTCGGGACAGGGACGCTATGGCTACACCTTC; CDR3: CASSYSGQGRYGYTF
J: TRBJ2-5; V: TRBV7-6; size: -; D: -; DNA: TGTGCCAGCAGCTTAGCCATGGGGGGCCAAGAGACCCAGTACTTC; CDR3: CASSLAMGGQETQYF
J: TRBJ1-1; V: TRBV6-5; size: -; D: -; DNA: TGTGCCAGCAGTTACTCTGGCACCCCGGGGACTGAAGCTTTCTTT; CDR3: CASSYSGTPGTEAFF
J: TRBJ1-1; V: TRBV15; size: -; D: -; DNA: TGTGCCACCAGCAGAGAACAGGGAAGAACTGAAGCTTTCTTT; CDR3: CATSREQGRTEAFF
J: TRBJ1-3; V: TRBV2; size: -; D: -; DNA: TGTGCCAGCAGGAGCCGGACAGCTGGAAACACCATATATTTT; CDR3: CASRSRTAGNTIYF
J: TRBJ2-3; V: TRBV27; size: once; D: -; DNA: TGTGCCAGCAGTTTAGAGGGGACAGATACGCAGTATTTT; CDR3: CASSLEGTDTQYF
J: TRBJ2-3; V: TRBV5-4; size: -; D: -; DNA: TGTGCCAGCAGCTTGGGTGGGAGCACAGATACGCAGTATTTT; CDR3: CASSLGGSTDTQYF
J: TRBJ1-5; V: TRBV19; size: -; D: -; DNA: TGTGCCAGTAGTATAAGAGGGGGGACTAGCAATCAGCCCCAGCATTTT; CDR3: CASSIRGGTSNQPQHF
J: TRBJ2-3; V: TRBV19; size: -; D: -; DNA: TGTGCCAGTAGTAGTCGTTCGGGGGACACGCAGTATTTT; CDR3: CASSSRSGDTQYF
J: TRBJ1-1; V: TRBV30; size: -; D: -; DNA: TGTGCCTGGAGCTGGGACCCCGGTACTGAAGCTTTCTTT; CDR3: CAWSWDPGTEAFF